These 18 T cell receptor beta chains were all obtained from the same sample, sequenced in a study of T cell repertoires in cytomegalovirus infection. Each CDR3 protein is one row after TCRdb ran MiXCR on the reads. This table has some 500,000 distinct CDR3 sequences, more than 30% appearing once. Antigen specificity for these receptors is unknown. Sequenced material: cultured PBMCs, taken from culture after CMV antigen stimulation. All receptors come from a human donor in good health (CMV status not recorded). Some clones in this sample may be carry-over from other donors' samples.

The chain is built from TRBV2 and TRBJ2-7, with 9 nucleotides matching TRBD2. The CDR3 totals 13 residues. V lost 7 bases, J lost 5 bases, and 6 bases stayed unmatched. CDR1 SNHLY and CDR2 FYNNEI come from the germline V gene. CDR3 loop: CASTPGLAHEQYF. The CDR3 nucleotides read TGTGCCAGCACTCCGGGACTAGCTCACGAGCAGTACTTC.

This clonotype has just a few counts. The chain employs TRBV12-3 or TRBV12-4 and TRBJ2-1; TRBD1 aligns across 8 bases. This CDR3 is 15 amino acids long. After removal of 2 bases from V and 5 bases from J, the junction contained 5 bases not matched to a gene. CDR3 in amino acids: CASSLHQGANNEQFF. CDR3 nucleotide sequence: TGTGCCAGCAGTTTACACCAGGGGGCTAACAATGAGCAGTTCTTC.

V usage is TRBV20-1 and J usage is TRBJ2-2, with 9 bases lining up with TRBD2. Losses at the gene ends were 6 bases for V and 6 bases for J; bases not matched to a gene: 20. This CDR3 is built from 18 residues. Looked up from germline, CDR1 is DFQATT and CDR2 is SNEGSKA (reference sequence). The CDR3 DNA follows: TGCAGTGCACAGGCTTCCGTATCCGGGACTAGCTATCCCGGGGAGCTGTTTTTT. As protein: CSAQASVSGTSYPGELFF.

This clonotype was seen only a few times. This chain uses TRBV12-3 or TRBV12-4 with TRBJ2-2, with TRBD2 matching over 7 bases. The CDR3 extends over 16 amino acids. V lost 8 bases to trimming and J lost 5 bases; unmatched junction nucleotides: 14. CDR3 amino acids: CASGVAGAPGTGELFF. The CDR3 coding sequence is TGTGCCAGCGGGGTTGCGGGAGCCCCCGGTACCGGGGAGCTGTTTTTT.

The V gene is TRBV6-1, the J gene TRBJ1-1, with a weak D call TRBD1 (5 bases). CDR3 length: 14 residues. V lost 4 bases, J lost 3 bases, and 12 bases lay in between. The V gene's germline CDR1 is MNHNS and CDR2 SASEGT. CDR3 loop: CASSADSTDTEAFF. The CDR3 nucleotides read TGTGCCAGCAGTGCTGACAGCACAGACACTGAAGCTTTCTTT.

J is TRBJ2-1 and V is TRBV20-1; 10 bases line up with TRBD2. The CDR3 spans 16 residues. V was clipped by 7 bases and J by 0 bases; unmatched bases: 9. The germline CDR1 and CDR2 sequences are DFQATT and SNEGSKA (reference sequence). This CDR3 reads CSGIAGGQSSYNEQFF. The CDR3 region has the DNA TGCAGTGGTATAGCGGGAGGCCAGAGCTCCTACAATGAGCAGTTCTTC.

The sample holds many counts of this clonotype. The chain uses TRBV7-2 and TRBJ2-5; no definite D call. The CDR3 covers 14 residues. Germline V gene lookup returns CDR1 SGHTA and CDR2 FQGNSA. Deletions cut 3 bases from V and 3 bases from J, with 11 bases between. CDR3 loop: CASSFIPGKETQYF. The CDR3 DNA reads as TGTGCCAGCAGCTTTATCCCAGGAAAAGAGACCCAGTACTTC.

This clonotype occurred a few times. This chain connects TRBV18 to TRBJ2-3; 8 nucleotides agree with TRBD2. Germline trimming cut 8 bases from V and 0 bases from J; bases unmatched to any gene: 13. Looked up from germline, CDR1 is KGHSH and CDR2 is LQKENI. This CDR3 has 17 residues. The CDR3 DNA reads TGTGCCAGCCTGATTGCCCGACTAGCGCAGAGCACAGATACGCAGTATTTT. The encoded protein is CASLIARLAQSTDTQYF.

The genes are TRBV10-3 and TRBJ1-2; tentatively, D is TRBD1 (5 bases). The germline gives CDR1 ENHRY, CDR2 SYGVKD. Trimming cost V 3 bases and J 8 bases, with 13 bases left between them. The CDR3 contains 13 residues. DNA for the CDR3: TGTGCCATCAGTGACCGGGGACCGGACGGCTACACCTTC. It is translated as CAISDRGPDGYTF.

The V gene is TRBV7-8, the J gene TRBJ2-2; no clear D. Germline V gene sequence: CDR1 SGHVS, CDR2 FQNEAQ. The CDR3 extends over 14 amino acids. Trimming stripped 1 base from V and 4 bases from J, with 7 bases between. The CDR3 loop is CASSLGLGTGELFF. In DNA form, the CDR3 reads TGTGCCAGCAGCTTAGGGCTTGGCACCGGGGAGCTGTTTTTT.

The genes are TRBV6-5 and TRBJ2-1, with 9 bases lining up with TRBD2. J lost 6 bases, V lost 6 bases, and 12 bases had no gene match. The CDR3 is 16 amino acids. The germline V gene encodes CDR1 MNHEY and CDR2 SVGAGI. This chain's CDR3 is CASSRIGGRARNEQFF. The CDR3 nucleotides read TGTGCCAGCAGCCGGATTGGCGGGAGGGCCCGCAATGAGCAGTTCTTC.

The CDR3 sequence: CASSSTYNYEQYF. CDR3 nucleotides: TGTGCCAGCAGTTCGACATACAACTACGAGCAGTACTTC. The chain recombines TRBV6-2 or TRBV6-3 with TRBJ2-7; D is uncertain. This CDR3 has 13 amino acids. Looked up from germline, CDR1 is MNHEY and CDR2 is SVGEGT. Trimming pared 4 bases from V and 3 bases from J, leaving 10 bases between.

The chain has TRBV4-2 and TRBJ2-7; D is uncertain. Germline V gene sequence: CDR1 LGHNA, CDR2 YNFKEQ. CDR3 length equals 17 residues. The V end lost 2 bases, the J end lost 2 bases, and 19 bases lay between the germline ends. CDR3 sequence: CASSQRNYGTETYEQYF. The CDR3 DNA reads as TGTGCCAGCAGCCAACGTAACTATGGCACCGAGACCTACGAGCAGTACTTC.

V is TRBV7-2 and J is TRBJ1-5, with D unclear. V lost 1 base and J lost 7, with 8 bases in between. There are 13 residues in the CDR3. From germline, CDR1 is SGHTA and CDR2 FQGNSA. CDR3 sequence: CASSLVRLQPQHF. CDR3 DNA: TGTGCCAGCAGCTTAGTAAGGTTACAGCCCCAGCATTTT. The whole variable domain, remainder taken from reference TRBV7-2 and TRBJ1-5, is GAGVSQSPSNKVTEKGKDVELRCDPISGHTALYWYRQSLGQGLEFLIYFQGNSAPDKSGLPSDRFSAERTGGSVSTLTIQRTQQEDSAVYLCASSLVRLQPQHFGDGTRLSIL.

The chain has TRBV7-2 and TRBJ2-3, with 7 bases matching TRBD1. The CDR3 sequence is 14 residues long. Trimming took 5 bases from V and 1 from J; bases not matched to a gene: 3. From germline, CDR1 is SGHTA and CDR2 FQGNSA. The CDR3 spells CASSHGQGTDTQYF. Here the CDR3 DNA reads TGTGCCAGCAGCCATGGACAGGGCACAGATACGCAGTATTTT. Drawing the rest from reference TRBV7-2 and TRBJ2-3, the complete variable domain is GAGVSQSPSNKVTEKGKDVELRCDPISGHTALYWYRQSLGQGLEFLIYFQGNSAPDKSGLPSDRFSAERTGGSVSTLTIQRTQQEDSAVYLCASSHGQGTDTQYFGPGTRLTVL.

V gene TRBV6-6 combines with J gene TRBJ2-5; 7 nucleotides agree with TRBD1. With V trimmed by 6 bases and J by 5 bases, 6 bases remained unmatched. This CDR3 has 13 residues. Germline V gene sequence: CDR1 MNHNY, CDR2 SVGAGI (reference sequence). CDR3 amino acids: CASRATGSETQYF. The CDR3 DNA reads TGTGCCAGCAGGGCGACAGGGTCCGAGACCCAGTACTTC.

The V call is TRBV7-4, the J call TRBJ1-1, with D tentatively TRBD1 (6 bases). CDR1 is SGHVT and CDR2 is SQSDAQ in the germline V gene. The V end was cut by 5 bases, the J end by 5 bases, with 18 bases between. This CDR3 region has 15 residues. CDR3: CASSLPRGARTEAFF. CDR3 DNA sequence: TGTGCCAGCAGCCTCCCCCGGGGGGCAAGGACTGAAGCTTTCTTT.

This clonotype was found many times. The V gene is TRBV7-2, the J gene TRBJ1-2; TRBD1 might be the D (5 bases). Germline V gives CDR1 SGHTA, CDR2 FQGNSA. This CDR3 has 13 residues. The ends were cut back, 7 bases at V and 6 bases at J, with 15 bases in the middle. Here the CDR3 DNA reads TGTGCCAGCACCCTACCCGGGGGGAATGGCTACACCTTC. This sequence encodes CASTLPGGNGYTF.